This T cell receptor (beta chain) derives from a study of shared clonotypes between healthy human individuals. Libraries were prepared by immunoSEQ multiplex PCR; TCRdb keeps only in-frame clonotypes and omits some of them. The sample lists about 2.4 million clones, approximately 90% occurring once. CDR1 is SGHRS and CDR2 is YFSETQ in the germline V gene. The CDR3 contains 13 residues. The ends were cut back, 1 base at V and 8 bases at J, with 7 bases in the middle. The J gene is TRBJ1-6, the V gene TRBV5-1; D gene uncertain. The clonotype was recovered from a man between 18 and 29 years old in good health. The specimen was naive CD4+ T cells sorted from blood. Indicated subset: CD45RA+ positively selected. CDR3 sequence (DNA): TGCGCCAGCAGCTTGAACAGTGATTCACCCCTCCACTTT. This sequence encodes CASSLNSDSPLHF.